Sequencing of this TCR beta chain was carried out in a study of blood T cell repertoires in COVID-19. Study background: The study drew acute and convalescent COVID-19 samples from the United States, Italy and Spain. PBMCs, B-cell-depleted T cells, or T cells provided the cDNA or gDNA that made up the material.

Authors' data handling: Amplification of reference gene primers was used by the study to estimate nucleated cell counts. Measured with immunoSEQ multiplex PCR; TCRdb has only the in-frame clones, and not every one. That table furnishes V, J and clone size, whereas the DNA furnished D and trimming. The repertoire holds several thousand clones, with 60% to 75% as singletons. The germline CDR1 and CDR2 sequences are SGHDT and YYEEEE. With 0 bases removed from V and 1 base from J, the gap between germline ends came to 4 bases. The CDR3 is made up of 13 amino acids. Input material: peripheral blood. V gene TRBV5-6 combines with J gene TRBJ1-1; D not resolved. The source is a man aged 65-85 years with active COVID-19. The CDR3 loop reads CASSLAGNTEAFF. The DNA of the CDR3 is TGTGCCAGCAGCTTGGCCGGGAACACTGAAGCTTTCTTT.